These T cell receptor beta chains were read from a single sample in a study of early T cells in non-severe SARS-CoV-2 infection. Via MiXCR, TCRdb re-called the 5' RACE reads, giving one row per CDR3 protein. The sample lists 55,000 to 70,000 distinct CDR3 sequences, 5.5% to 6.5% occurring once. Sequencing was performed on whole blood. These receptor sequences come from an adult who was a healthcare worker with PCR-confirmed SARS-CoV-2 infection or an uninfected control (not recorded which). The CDR3 runs from the conserved cysteine through the conserved F or W. Fields, in order: clone size, V gene, J gene, D gene, CDR3 protein, CDR3 DNA. The D gene is left open where the match is weak. The listing skips clone size in some rows; elsewhere it reads once, few, many or a size class.

many	TRBV7-2	TRBJ2-6	TRBD2	CASSRRTSGRASGANVLTF	TGTGCCAGCAGCAGACGCACGAGCGGGAGGGCCTCTGGGGCCAACGTCCTGACTTTC
many	TRBV11-2	TRBJ2-2	.	CASRPPGGKLFF	TGTGCCAGCAGGCCCCCCGGTGGGAAGCTGTTTTTT
many	TRBV7-2	TRBJ1-6	TRBD1	CASSGGQGIHSPLHF	TGTGCCAGCAGTGGGGGACAGGGAATCCATTCACCCCTCCACTTT
many	TRBV11-2	TRBJ1-3	.	CASSLPRGRDAEGSENTIYF	TGTGCCAGCAGCTTACCCCGGGGCAGAGACGCAGAAGGCTCTGAAAACACCATATATTTT
few	TRBV5-1	TRBJ1-1	.	CASAREMDTEAFF	TGCGCCAGCGCTAGGGAGATGGACACTGAAGCTTTCTTT
many	TRBV5-4	TRBJ1-6	TRBD1	CASSGGTRGNSPLHF	TGTGCCAGCAGCGGGGGGACCAGGGGGAATTCACCCCTCCACTTT
many	TRBV5-1	TRBJ2-5	.	CASSHQDSETQYF	TGCGCCAGCAGCCATCAGGACTCGGAGACCCAGTACTTC
many	TRBV5-1	TRBJ2-2	TRBD2	CASSVTSGSPGELFF	TGCGCCAGCAGCGTAACTAGCGGGAGCCCCGGGGAGCTGTTTTTT
many	TRBV27	TRBJ2-1	.	CASSLRGSSYNEQFF	TGTGCCAGCAGTTTACGAGGGAGCTCCTACAATGAGCAGTTCTTC
few	TRBV30	TRBJ2-7	.	CAWTVGVGEQYF	TGTGCCTGGACAGTGGGCGTCGGCGAGCAGTACTTC
.	TRBV6-4	TRBJ2-6	.	CASSAGTPGANVLTF	TGTGCCAGCAGCGCCGGGACCCCTGGGGCCAACGTCCTGACTTTC
many	TRBV5-1	TRBJ1-3	.	CASSLAGVSGNTIYF	TGCGCCAGCAGCTTGGCAGGGGTCTCTGGAAACACCATATATTTT